This T cell receptor beta chain was recovered during a study of cytomegalovirus exposure and HLA in healthy donors (dated by TCRdb to 2016 to 2017). Context from the whole study: An earlier analysis of fewer than 750 of the donors reported roughly 300 Gb of sequence data and some 110 million unique TCR beta sequences obtained from approximately 180 million T cells. Typing coverage varied by locus: roughly 629-640 donors for A, B, C, DRB1 and DQB1; around 560 for DQA1; some 610 for DPA1; 450 to 480 for DPB1. Donor age, sex, ethnicity and CMV serostatus were collected together with the repertoire data. A later analysis re-examined previously published TCR beta repertoires from more than 550 donors and added high-resolution HLA genotyping to investigate patterns of TCR occurrence. An early release that covered about 600 HLA-typed donors contained about 300 gigabases of sequencing data and approximately 85 million unique TCR sequences. In an earlier analysis of several hundred of the donors, high-throughput TCR beta sequencing was used to judge whether each TCR beta V gene segment behaved as functional or pseudogenic. Rather than using new phenotypic data, the later analysis identified candidate immune exposures from TCR beta sequences and from how often those sequences occurred across donors. Of the roughly 390 genotyped donors, less than 90% were placed in the genetic ancestry cluster associated with self-reported Caucasian donors. Among roughly 400 genotyped donors of the cohort, an average of around 240,000 unique TCR beta nucleotide sequences was sequenced per donor, of which about 18% were non-productive. Genome-wide SNP genotypes for about 60% of the roughly 700 donors were used in a later genetic analysis, which treated that subset as a discovery cohort. All discovery cohort repertoires had been generated using a single sequencing platform. The study aimed to test whether cataloging public T cell receptors could reveal signatures of past pathogen exposure. Using immunosequencing, the study profiled T cell repertoires from about 610 subjects and related those repertoires to cytomegalovirus serostatus. High-throughput TCR immunosequencing, statistical association of individual TCRs with disease status, and machine learning were combined to predict cytomegalovirus infection status. Four or five DR-DQ haplotypes were handled as single units for association and clustering because linkage in the cohort was strong. In addition to the first cohort of approximately 670 subjects, a separate validation cohort of some 120 different subjects was used. Class I and class II HLA loci were covered by the typing at four-digit resolution. On the study overall, not on this receptor specifically: Roughly uniform sequencing depth across donors was assumed in presence/absence analyses, although this assumption may not hold. The authors suggested that the approach could potentially be extended to other disease states and immunological phenotypes. Because counts were too low, around 17 rarely observed V segments, including chromosome 9 orphons, were left out of the earlier analysis of a few hundred of the donors. Correlated functional status among segregating V segments might reflect linkage disequilibrium, but an unknown experimental factor could not be ruled out. Most CMV-associated TCR beta chains appeared to be HLA-restricted in a later analysis, and the HLA associations seemed to be driven largely by CMV exposure. Compared with the roughly 670-donor mean, donors in an Asian-associated ancestry cluster had fewer N-insertions in productive TCRs, according to a later genetic analysis. In a later analysis, over 15,000 TCR beta sequences were associated with specific HLA alleles at a false discovery rate of 0.05. A few of the identified cytomegalovirus-associated TCR beta chains were confirmed in vitro to be specific for cytomegalovirus antigens. Only TCR beta chains were sequenced in this cohort, and the absence of alpha or paired-chain data limited detectable features. In a later analysis, TCR association rates were found to vary across HLA loci, with the most associated TCRs seen for DRB1 alleles and the fewest for HLA-C alleles. CMV serostatus was the only immune exposure information available for the cohort. A later analysis reported that several top co-occurrence clusters appeared linked to parvovirus B19, influenza, CMV and Epstein-Barr virus. The sequencing pipeline was judged likely to have produced a cluster of highly shared sequence variants as a technical artifact. Broadly in line with IMGT annotations, most TCR beta V segments showed up in productive rearrangements about 87% or about 30% of the time in an earlier analysis of several hundred of the donors. In both the original and validation cohorts, the classifier was reported to diagnose cytomegalovirus status with high specificity and sensitivity. When HLA alleles, especially DR and DQ, strongly co-occurred, TCR associations were difficult to assign to individual alleles. Because HLA typing was unavailable for some donors at each locus, only the typed subset was used in association tests. An association between a missense DCLRE1C variant and V-gene and J-gene trimming of TCR beta chains was found in a later genetic analysis and replicated in an independent cohort. Compared with equally common non-associated chains, HLA-associated TCR beta chains in a later analysis were more clonally expanded and had lower generation probabilities. A further reported finding was that TCR beta sequences accurately predicted the HLA-A and HLA-B alleles for most subjects in the first cohort. Across donors, most TCR sequences were observed very rarely, whereas some public TCRs were present in many individuals. Some IMGT-functional V segments, including TRBV6-2 and TRBV6-3, could not be told apart with the 87-base-pair reads, so those segments were excluded. A total of roughly 160 TCR beta chains were listed by the study as associated with cytomegalovirus.

Library method: the immunoSEQ multiplex PCR assay. For the multiplex PCR, a mixture combining 60 forward primers for TCR Vbeta segments and 13 reverse primers for TCR Jbeta segments was used. A multiplex PCR assay on genomic DNA amplified the CDR3 region of rearranged TCR beta genes. Amplified TCR beta libraries were sequenced as 87-base-pair reads on the Illumina HiSeq System. Per the authors' processing: In a later analysis, 70 million to 95 million unique TCR beta chains were counted across the 650 to 700 repertoires, and roughly 11 million of these chains were shared by at least two donors. To remove PCR and sequencing errors, raw reads were error-corrected and collapsed into unique sequences using a nearest-neighbor algorithm that merged closely related sequences. To assign V, D and J gene segments, CDR3 sequences were aligned to IMGT reference sequences. For a sequence to be retained, at least a six-nucleotide match to both a V gene segment and a J gene segment was required. Rearrangements were called productive when the CDR3 lacked stop codons and stayed in frame with V and J; all others were non-productive. CDR3 was defined according to IMGT convention as the region running from the second conserved V-encoded cysteine to the conserved J-encoded phenylalanine. The earlier analysis of roughly 590 of the donors excluded any sequence lacking an unambiguous match to a single V gene segment. In an earlier analysis of 587 of the donors, V segments were called functional above 56.7% productive rearrangements and were called segregating when the between-donor standard deviation exceeded 5%. A statistical classification framework was developed to diagnose cytomegalovirus status using the catalog of TCR beta chain sequences. In a later analysis, TCR nucleotide sequences were compared against IMGT/GENE-DB human TR gene sequences so that V and J genes could be assigned. A later analysis assigned CDR3 sequences and most-parsimonious VDJ recombination scenarios with the TCRdist pipeline. In a later analysis, each TCR beta chain was defined by its CDR3 amino acid sequence together with its V-gene family, and reads lacking a unique V-gene family were excluded. To address suspected cross-contamination and a sequencing artifact, a later analysis removed some 620 highly shared, low-generation-probability nucleotide sequences. In a later analysis, a clonal expansion index for each public chain was calculated from normalized within-repertoire ranks of inferred template counts. Generation probabilities in a later analysis came from a VDJ recombination model fitted to out-of-frame rearrangements, and those results were checked against IGoR. Hypergeometric tests were used in a later analysis to score TCR-TCR, TCR-HLA and TCR-CMV co-occurrence, with a repertoire-size bias correction applied to the TCR pairs. To estimate false discovery rates, a later analysis permuted the HLA or CMV assignments 20 times. In a later analysis, co-occurring TCRs were grouped using DBSCAN, and TCRdist sequence similarity was added for clustering within HLA-allele-positive subsets. Repertoires with fewer than 30,000 or more than 120,000 public chains were left out of co-occurrence clustering, as were about five repertoires with anomalous nucleotide sharing. TCRdb stores this immuneACCESS table with in-frame sequences only. Part of the clones is absent; in the studies checked, under half of the shortfall reflects unresolved V genes, and no reason is known for the rest. The D gene and trimming were derived from the DNA, and the V and J assignments and clone size from that table. Present in this sample are about 150,000 clones, around 84% of which were seen just once. Of the sample, roughly 2.3% falls within the top ten clones.

With respect to this clone: No antigen is known for it. Base qualities are not at hand, and no much larger clone is one base apart.

The cohort consisted of 600 to 750 healthy bone marrow donors. At the time of sampling, all cohort members were nominally healthy, though unrecorded immune exposures were likely present. The donor tested CMV seronegative, placing the donor among the 350 to 400 seronegative members of the cohort. Each donor provided a peripheral blood sample, and peripheral blood mononuclear cells were used for TCR beta sequencing. Genomic DNA extraction from the blood cell samples was performed with the Qiagen DNeasy Blood Extraction Kit. CDR1 and CDR2, looked up from the germline V gene, are SGHNT and YENEEA. The CDR3 spans 14 residues, from the cysteine through the phenylalanine. The CDR3 DNA has 42 bases and is translated from base 1. V loses 1 base at its end and J loses 0 bases; junction bases beyond the gene matches: 0.

The rearrangement combines TRBV11-3 with TRBJ2-7; TRBD2 agrees with 7 junctional bases. The receptor was derived from a woman younger than 30 in good health and CMV-seronegative. Source material: PBMCs. CDR3 protein: CASSLGGSSYEQYF. The nucleotide sequence reads TGTGCCAGCAGCTTAGGCGGGAGCTCCTACGAGCAGTACTTC. Outside the CDR3, residues come from the reference TRBV11-3 and TRBJ2-7 proteins, so the full variable domain is: EAGVVQSPRYKIIEKKQPVAFWCNPISGHNTLYWYLQNLGQGPELLIRYENEEAVDDSQLPKDRFSAERLKGVDSTLKIQPAELGDSAVYLCASSLGGSSYEQYFGPGTRLTVT.